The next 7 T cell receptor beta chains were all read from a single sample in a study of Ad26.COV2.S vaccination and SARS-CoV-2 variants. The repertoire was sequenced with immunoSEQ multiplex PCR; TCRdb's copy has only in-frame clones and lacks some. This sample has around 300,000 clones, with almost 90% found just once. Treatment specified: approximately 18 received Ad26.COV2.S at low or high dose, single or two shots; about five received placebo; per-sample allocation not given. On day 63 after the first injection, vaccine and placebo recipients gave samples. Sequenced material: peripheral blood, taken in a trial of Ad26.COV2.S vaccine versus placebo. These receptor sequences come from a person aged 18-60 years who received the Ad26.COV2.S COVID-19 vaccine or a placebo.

The CDR3 region has the DNA TGTGCCAGCAGCCCCGACAGGTTGGGGAGGGGCTACACCTTC. Translation gives CASSPDRLGRGYTF. The rearrangement uses TRBV5-6 and TRBJ1-2; a possible D gene is TRBD1 (6 bases). V lost 4 bases and J 8 bases, leaving 18 bases between the germline ends. CDR1 is SGHDT, CDR2 YYEEEE, per germline. The CDR3 runs to 14 residues.

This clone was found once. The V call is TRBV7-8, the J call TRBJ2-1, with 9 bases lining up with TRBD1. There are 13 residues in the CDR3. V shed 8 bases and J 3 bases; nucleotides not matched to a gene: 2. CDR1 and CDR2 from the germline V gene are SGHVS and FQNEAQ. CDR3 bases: TGTGCCAGCCGGGACAGGGTCTACAATGAGCAGTTCTTC. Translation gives CASRDRVYNEQFF.

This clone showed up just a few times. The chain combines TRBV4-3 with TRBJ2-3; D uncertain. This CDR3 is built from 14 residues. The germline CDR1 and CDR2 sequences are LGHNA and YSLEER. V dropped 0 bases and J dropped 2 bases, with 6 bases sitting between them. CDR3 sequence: CASSQDYVTDTQYF. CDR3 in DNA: TGCGCCAGCAGCCAAGATTACGTCACAGATACGCAGTATTTT.

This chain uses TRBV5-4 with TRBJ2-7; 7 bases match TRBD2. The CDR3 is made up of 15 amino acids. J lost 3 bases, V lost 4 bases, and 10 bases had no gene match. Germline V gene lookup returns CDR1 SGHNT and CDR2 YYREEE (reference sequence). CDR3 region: CASSGELASYYEQYF. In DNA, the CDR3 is TGTGCCAGCAGCGGGGAACTAGCGTCCTACTACGAGCAGTACTTC.

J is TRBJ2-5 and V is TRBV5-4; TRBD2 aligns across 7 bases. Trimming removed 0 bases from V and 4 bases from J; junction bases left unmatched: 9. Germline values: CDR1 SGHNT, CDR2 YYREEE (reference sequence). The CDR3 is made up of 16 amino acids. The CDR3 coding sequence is TGTGCCAGCAGCTTGGTGGGGGAGGGCCGGGGAGAGACCCAGTACTTC. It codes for CASSLVGEGRGETQYF.

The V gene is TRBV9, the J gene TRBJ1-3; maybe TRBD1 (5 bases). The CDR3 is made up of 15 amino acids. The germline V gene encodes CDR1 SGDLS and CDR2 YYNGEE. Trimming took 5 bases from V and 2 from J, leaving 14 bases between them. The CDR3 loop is CASSLGDGAGNTIYF. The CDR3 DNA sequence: TGTGCCAGCAGTTTGGGGGATGGGGCTGGAAACACCATATATTTT.

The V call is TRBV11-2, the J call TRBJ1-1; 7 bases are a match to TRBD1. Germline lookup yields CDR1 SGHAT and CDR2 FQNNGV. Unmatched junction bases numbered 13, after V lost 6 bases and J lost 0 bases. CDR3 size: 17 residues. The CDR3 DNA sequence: TGTGCCAGCAGACCAATAAGAGGGACAGACATGAACACTGAAGCTTTCTTT. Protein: CASRPIRGTDMNTEAFF. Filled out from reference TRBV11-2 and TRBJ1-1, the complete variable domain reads EAGVAQSPRYKIIEKRQSVAFWCNPISGHATLYWYQQILGQGPKLLIQFQNNGVVDDSQLPKDRFSAERLKGVDSTLKIQPAKLEDSAVYLCASRPIRGTDMNTEAFFGQGTRLTVV.